Sequencing of this TCR beta chain was carried out in a study of CD8+CD57+ T cells in acquired aplastic anemia. The template used for profiling TCR beta VDJ and CDR3 was genomic DNA. TCRdb called the reads again in MiXCR, with one record for every CDR3 protein. The sample holds 150,000 or so distinct CDR3 sequences, roughly 63% seen once. Source material: sorted CD4+, CD8+, or CD8+CD57+ T cells (not recorded which) from PBMCs. This TCR derives from a human donor in good health.

The CDR3 reads CATSSFRDTYEQYF. The DNA for the CDR3 is TGTGCCACCAGCAGTTTCAGGGATACCTACGAGCAGTACTTC. The chain recombines TRBV15 with TRBJ2-7, with a possible D match to TRBD1 (5 bases). Trimming stripped 3 bases from V and 2 bases from J, with 11 bases between. The germline V gene has CDR1 LNHNV and CDR2 YYDKDF (reference sequence). The CDR3 spans 14 residues. Combining the CDR3 with reference TRBV15 and TRBJ2-7 gives the whole variable domain DAMVIQNPRYQVTQFGKPVTLSCSQTLNHNVMYWYQQKSSQAPKLLFHYYDKDFNNEADTPDNFQSRRPNTSFCFLDIRSPGLGDTAMYLCATSSFRDTYEQYFGPGTRLTVT.